The 2 T cell receptor beta chains below all came from one sample that was sequenced in a study of blood T cells in healthy people across ages. A sample-barcoded 5' primer and a J-beta primer mix were used in a second PCR of roughly 6 to 11 cycles. TCRdb redid the calling of the 5' RACE reads with MiXCR, one entry per CDR3 protein. The sample yields some 1 million distinct CDR3 sequences, around 45% seen once. What was sequenced was blood. These receptors were taken from a woman between 55 and 75 years old in good health.

This rearrangement joins TRBV20-1 to TRBJ2-7; 14 nucleotides match TRBD2. V trimming: 2 bases; J trimming: 7 bases; junction bases outside the gene matches: 13. The CDR3 runs to 17 residues. Germline V CDR1 and CDR2: DFQATT, SNEGSKA (reference sequence). The DNA for the CDR3 is TGCAGTGCTAGATACCCGACTAGCGGGAGGGCCTTGAATGAGCAGTACTTC. Protein product: CSARYPTSGRALNEQYF.

The chain links TRBV12-3 or TRBV12-4 to TRBJ2-3; TRBD2 might be the D (7 bases). This CDR3 has 14 residues. The V gene lost 3 bases and the J gene lost 2 bases, with 9 bases spanning the gap. CDR3: CASSFRGATDTQYF. CDR3 nucleotides: TGTGCCAGCAGTTTTCGGGGGGCCACAGATACGCAGTATTTT.